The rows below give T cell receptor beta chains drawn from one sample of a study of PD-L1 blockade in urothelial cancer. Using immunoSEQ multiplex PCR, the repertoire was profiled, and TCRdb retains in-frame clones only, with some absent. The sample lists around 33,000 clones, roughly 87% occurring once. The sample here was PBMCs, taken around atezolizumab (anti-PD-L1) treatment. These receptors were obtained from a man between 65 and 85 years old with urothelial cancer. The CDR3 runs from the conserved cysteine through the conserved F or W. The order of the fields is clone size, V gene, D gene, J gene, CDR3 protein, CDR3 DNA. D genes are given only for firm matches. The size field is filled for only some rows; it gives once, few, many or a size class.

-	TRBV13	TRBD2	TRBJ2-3	CASSLGLAGGSTDTQYF	TGTGCCAGCAGCTTAGGGCTAGCGGGGGGGAGCACAGATACGCAGTATTTT
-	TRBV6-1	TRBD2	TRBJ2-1	CASSERSSSGLTIDEQFF	TGTGCCAGCAGTGAACGGTCTTCTAGCGGGCTCACGATCGATGAGCAGTTCTTC
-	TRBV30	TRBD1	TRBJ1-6	CAWSDLRTGDNSPLHF	TGTGCCTGGAGTGACTTACGGACAGGGGATAATTCACCCCTCCACTTT
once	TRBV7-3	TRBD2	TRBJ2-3	CASSPRAGHTDTQYF	TGTGCCAGCAGCCCCCGAGCGGGGCACACAGATACGCAGTATTTT
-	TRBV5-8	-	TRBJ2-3	CASSLVLTHTDTQYF	TGTGCCAGCAGCCTAGTACTGACCCACACAGATACGCAGTATTTT
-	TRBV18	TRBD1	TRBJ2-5	CASSPDRGRLVETQYF	TGTGCCAGCTCACCGGACAGGGGGCGCTTGGTGGAGACCCAGTACTTC
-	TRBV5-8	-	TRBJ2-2	CASSLDWESGGTGELFF	TGTGCCAGCAGCTTGGATTGGGAGAGCGGAGGCACCGGGGAGCTGTTTTTT
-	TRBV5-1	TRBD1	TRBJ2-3	CASSTGQGSDTQYF	TGCGCCAGCAGCACCGGACAGGGTTCGGATACGCAGTATTTT
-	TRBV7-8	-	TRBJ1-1	CASSLAPGSTEAFF	TGTGCCAGCAGCTTAGCTCCGGGGAGCACTGAAGCTTTCTTT
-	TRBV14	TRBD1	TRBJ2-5	CASSLHPPGQYQETQYF	TGTGCCAGCAGCCTCCATCCCCCGGGACAGTACCAAGAGACCCAGTACTTC
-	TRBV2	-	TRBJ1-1	CASSDVGAGANTEAFF	TGTGCCAGCAGTGACGTCGGGGCAGGGGCGAACACTGAAGCTTTCTTT
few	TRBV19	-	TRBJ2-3	CASSVLWGRSSTDTQYF	TGTGCCAGTAGTGTTTTGTGGGGGAGGTCTAGCACAGATACGCAGTATTTT
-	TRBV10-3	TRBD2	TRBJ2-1	CAIRLTGTSGINEQFF	TGTGCCATCAGGCTTACCGGGACTAGCGGGATCAATGAGCAGTTCTTC
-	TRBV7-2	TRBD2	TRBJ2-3	CASSKTSGRADTQYF	TGTGCCAGCAGCAAGACTAGCGGGAGGGCAGATACGCAGTATTTT
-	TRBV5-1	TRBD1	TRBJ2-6	CASSFDRAGANVLTF	TGCGCCAGCAGCTTCGACAGGGCTGGGGCCAACGTCCTGACTTTC
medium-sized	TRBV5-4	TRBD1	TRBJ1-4	CASSTGQGAGEKLFF	TGTGCCAGCAGCACAGGACAGGGGGCAGGTGAAAAACTGTTTTTT
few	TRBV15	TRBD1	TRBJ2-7	CATSREAPGQIYEQYF	TGTGCCACCAGCAGAGAGGCGCCGGGACAGATTTACGAGCAGTACTTC
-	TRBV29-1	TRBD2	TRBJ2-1	CSVEGLADLYNEQFF	TGCAGCGTAGAGGGCCTAGCGGACCTTTACAATGAGCAGTTCTTC
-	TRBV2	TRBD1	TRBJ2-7	CASSGEGARLEQYF	TGTGCCAGCAGTGGTGAGGGGGCTCGACTCGAGCAGTACTTC
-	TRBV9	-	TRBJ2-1	CASSVKTDPYNEQFF	TGTGCCAGCAGCGTGAAAACAGACCCTTACAATGAGCAGTTCTTC